The next 26 T cell receptor beta chains were all read from a single sample in a study of cytomegalovirus exposure and HLA in healthy donors. PCR involved 60 Vbeta and 13 Jbeta primers. Assay used: immunoSEQ multiplex PCR; TCRdb lists only in-frame clones, some missing. The top ten clones hold around a tenth of a sample with about 97,000 clones, more than 70% of them seen once. The sequencing sample was made of PBMCs. Receptors originate from a male donor in good health and CMV-seropositive.

The chain uses TRBV19 and TRBJ2-1; 10 bases fit TRBD2. This CDR3 region has 15 residues. Germline-derived CDR1 and CDR2 are LNHDA and SQIVND (reference sequence). Trimming cost V 4 bases and J 9 bases; bases outside gene matches: 9. This chain's CDR3 is CASSKSSGRLGEQFF. The CDR3 region has the DNA TGTGCCAGTAGTAAGTCTAGCGGGAGATTAGGTGAGCAGTTCTTC.

The V and J genes are TRBV11-3 and TRBJ2-1, with 13 bases identical to TRBD2. Germline lookup yields CDR1 SGHNT and CDR2 YENEEA. Losses at the gene ends were 0 bases for V and 5 bases for J; bases not matched to a gene: 1. CDR3 length: 16 residues. CDR3 in amino acids: CASSLDGTSGNNEQFF. CDR3 coding DNA: TGTGCCAGCAGCTTAGATGGGACTAGCGGGAACAATGAGCAGTTCTTC.

The V call is TRBV9, the J call TRBJ2-1, with 10 bases that match TRBD2. Germline CDR1 SGDLS, CDR2 YYNGEE. The V segment lost 2 bases and the J segment 7 bases; nucleotides outside the gene matches: 6. The CDR3 sequence is 15 residues long. The DNA of the CDR3 is TGTGCCAGCAGCGTCTCTAGCGGGAGTGGGAATGAGCAGTTCTTC. Its translation: CASSVSSGSGNEQFF.

The chain employs TRBV2 and TRBJ2-2, with D maybe TRBD2 (6 bases). The CDR3 contains 17 residues. The V and J ends lost 4 bases and 5 bases respectively, with 20 bases between them. Germline CDR1 and CDR2: SNHLY and FYNNEI. The CDR3: CASSVSGLGRGTGELFF. The CDR3 DNA follows: TGTGCCAGCAGTGTGTCTGGGTTAGGCCGGGGGACCGGGGAGCTGTTTTTT.

This rearrangement joins TRBV27 to TRBJ2-5, with TRBD1 matching 10 bases. The CDR3 runs 15 residues. With 5 bases clipped from V and 5 bases from J, the junction kept 8 bases outside the gene matches. CDR1 MNHEY and CDR2 SMNVEV come from the germline V gene (reference sequence). The CDR3 bases are TGTGCCAGCAGTCCTCGACAGGGGGCATTCGAGACCCAGTACTTC. This sequence encodes CASSPRQGAFETQYF.

The chain combines TRBV15 with TRBJ2-7; 8 bases align to TRBD1. The germline V gene has CDR1 LNHNV and CDR2 YYDKDF (reference sequence). With V trimmed by 6 bases and J by 3 bases, 1 base remained unmatched. The CDR3 spans 12 residues. CDR3 nucleotide sequence: TGTGCCACCAGGGACAGGGACTACGAGCAGTACTTC. It codes for CATRDRDYEQYF.

This clone was observed a handful of times. The chain is built from TRBV11-2 and TRBJ2-3, with D uncertain. Deletions cut 6 bases from V and 5 bases from J, with 21 bases between. The CDR3 covers 16 residues. The germline gives CDR1 SGHAT, CDR2 FQNNGV. CDR3 DNA sequence: TGTGCCAGCAGTCTGGCCCGGCCCGACTTGGGAGATACGCAGTATTTT. Residues: CASSLARPDLGDTQYF.

This chain connects TRBV19 to TRBJ2-7; 11 bases are a match to TRBD2. The germline V gene has CDR1 LNHDA and CDR2 SQIVND (reference sequence). Trimming cost V 5 bases and J 3 bases; bases outside gene matches: 9. The CDR3 has 16 residues. Here the CDR3 reads CASSGGGTSGHYEQYF. The CDR3 DNA follows: TGTGCCAGTAGTGGGGGTGGGACTAGCGGACACTACGAGCAGTACTTC.

The genes are TRBV27 and TRBJ2-5, with TRBD1 identical over 10 bases. The end of the DNA is better explained by TRBJ2-7, so the J call may be wrong. Looked up from germline, CDR1 is MNHEY and CDR2 is SMNVEV (reference sequence). This CDR3 comprises 13 residues. CDR3 protein: CASSSGTGVEQYF. CDR3 nucleotides: TGTGCCAGCAGTTCAGGGACAGGGGTCGAGCAGTACTTC.

This chain links TRBV28 with TRBJ2-7, with 9 nucleotides matching TRBD1. Trimming at V came to 4 bases and at J to 5 bases, leaving 9 bases not matched to a gene. The CDR3 is 15 amino acids. Germline CDR1 and CDR2: MDHEN and SYDVKM. The CDR3 spells CASSSTGTGKHEQYF. CDR3 nucleotides: TGTGCCAGCAGTTCCACCGGGACAGGGAAACACGAGCAGTACTTC.

This chain connects TRBV19 to TRBJ1-2; D gene unclear. CDR3 length: 15 residues. Germline CDR1 LNHDA, CDR2 SQIVND (reference sequence). Trimming left V 6 bases short and J 0 bases short, with 14 bases between. In nucleotides, the CDR3 is TGTGCCAGTAGACATCGGCGGGCCTCTAACTATGGCTACACCTTC. Translation: CASRHRRASNYGYTF.

The chain combines TRBV6-6 with TRBJ1-2; 12 bases align to TRBD1. V dropped 2 bases and J dropped 4; count of bases not matched to a gene: 2. The CDR3 has 15 amino acids. Germline assignment: CDR1 MNHNY and CDR2 SVGAGI (reference sequence). CDR3: CASSYGTGGSYGYTF. Here the CDR3 DNA reads TGTGCCAGCAGTTACGGGACAGGGGGCAGCTATGGCTACACCTTC.

V gene TRBV5-1 combines with J gene TRBJ1-4; maybe TRBD1 (6 bases). Germline V lookup: CDR1 SGHRS, CDR2 YFSETQ. This CDR3 has 15 amino acids. Trimming removed 4 bases from V and 7 bases from J, with 17 bases in between. CDR3 DNA sequence: TGCGCCAGCAGCGAACAGGGTACTACAGTTGAAAAACTGTTTTTT. Protein product: CASSEQGTTVEKLFF.

The chain couples TRBV7-2 to TRBJ1-2; 7 bases are shared with TRBD1. The CDR3 sequence is 13 residues long. V dropped 4 bases and J dropped 2; count of bases not matched to a gene: 1. CDR1 is SGHTA, CDR2 FQGNSA, per germline. The DNA of the CDR3 is TGTGCCAGCAGCTCGGGACAGAACTATGGCTACACCTTC. Its translation is CASSSGQNYGYTF.

The V call is TRBV6-6, the J call TRBJ1-2, with a weak D call TRBD1 (6 bases). Germline assignment: CDR1 MNHNY and CDR2 SVGAGI (reference sequence). The CDR3 length is 15 residues. Trimming took off 5 bases at V and 6 bases at J, with 19 bases between the two ends. Here the CDR3 reads CASSTPNRERNGYTF. DNA of the CDR3: TGTGCCAGCAGTACCCCTAACAGGGAGAGAAATGGCTACACCTTC.

This sequence joins TRBV6-5 and TRBJ2-2; no clear D gene. The CDR3 sequence is 15 residues long. The germline V gene has CDR1 MNHEY and CDR2 SVGAGI. Trimming stripped 1 base from V and 1 base from J, with 7 bases between. The CDR3 loop reads CASSYLAENTGELFF. DNA for the CDR3: TGTGCCAGCAGTTACTTGGCGGAGAACACCGGGGAGCTGTTTTTT.

The chain couples TRBV6-5 to TRBJ1-5, with a possible D match to TRBD1 (5 bases). CDR1 MNHEY and CDR2 SVGAGI come from the germline V gene. Trimming left V 6 bases short and J 7 bases short, with 19 bases between. This CDR3 contains 15 residues. CDR3 loop: CASRGLGESYQPQHF. Written as DNA, the CDR3 is TGTGCCAGCAGGGGTTTAGGGGAAAGTTACCAGCCCCAGCATTTT.

The chain combines TRBV21-1 with TRBJ2-7; no check of the table's D call, TRBD1, against the DNA was made. TRBV21-1 is described as a pseudogene. The CDR3 spans 14 residues. CDR3 sequence (DNA): TGTGCCATCAAAGCGAGGGACACCTCCTACGAGCAGTACTTC. It is translated as CAIKARDTSYEQYF.

The chain employs TRBV11-2 and TRBJ1-1; 8 nucleotides line up with TRBD1. V trimming: 1 base; J trimming: 7 bases; junction bases outside the gene matches: 5. Looked up from germline, CDR1 is SGHAT and CDR2 is FQNNGV. The CDR3 spans 14 residues. CDR3 sequence reads: CASSLGQGYGEAFF. DNA for the CDR3: TGTGCCAGCAGCTTAGGACAGGGGTACGGTGAAGCTTTCTTT.

This chain's CDR3 is CASSSPGLAGAGEQFF. The CDR3 bases are TGTGCCAGCAGCTCCCCCGGTCTAGCGGGAGCCGGTGAGCAGTTCTTC. V is TRBV7-6 and J is TRBJ2-1, with 10 bases matching TRBD2. This CDR3 region has 16 residues. Germline CDR1 and CDR2: SGHVS and FNYEAQ. Trimming took 4 bases from V and 9 from J; bases not matched to a gene: 12.

This rearrangement joins TRBV7-2 to TRBJ2-1; TRBD2 matches 13 bases. The CDR3 runs to 18 residues. Germline V gives CDR1 SGHTA, CDR2 FQGNSA. V gave up 5 bases and J gave up 5 bases; unmatched junction bases: 12. The CDR3 DNA reads as TGTGCCAGCAGCCTAGAACTAGCGGGAGGGCCGTCGCACAATGAGCAGTTCTTC. Protein sequence: CASSLELAGGPSHNEQFF.

This clone appeared a few times. The chain carries TRBV28 and TRBJ1-5; 10 bases agree with TRBD1. Germline values: CDR1 MDHEN, CDR2 SYDVKM. With 5 bases clipped from V and 3 bases from J, the junction kept 10 bases outside the gene matches. This CDR3 region has 17 residues. DNA for the CDR3: TGTGCCAGCAGTCTATTCCGGGACAGGGGTTCCAATCAGCCCCAGCATTTT. Translation gives CASSLFRDRGSNQPQHF.

CDR3 DNA sequence: TGCGCCAGCAGCACGGCGGGGTACTACGAGCAGTACTTC. Protein product: CASSTAGYYEQYF. The rearrangement uses TRBV5-1 and TRBJ2-7, with D maybe TRBD2 (6 bases). Germline CDR1 reads SGHRS; CDR2 reads YFSETQ. The CDR3 consists of 13 residues. Trimming took off 4 bases at V and 3 bases at J, with 11 bases between the two ends. Full variable domain (outside the CDR3, taken from reference TRBV5-1 and TRBJ2-7): KAGVTQTPRYLIKTRGQQVTLSCSPISGHRSVSWYQQTPGQGLQFLFEYFSETQRNKGNFPGRFSGRQFSNSRSEMNVSTLELGDSALYLCASSTAGYYEQYFGPGTRLTVT.

This clone turned up a few times. The chain links TRBV7-2 to TRBJ1-2, with 9 bases aligning to TRBD1. The CDR3 is 16 amino acids. The germline gives CDR1 SGHTA, CDR2 FQGNSA. The trim removed 5 bases at V and 2 bases at J, leaving 9 bases unmatched. CDR3 amino acids: CASSLSPGTGNYGYTF. CDR3 in DNA: TGTGCCAGCAGCCTATCTCCCGGGACAGGGAACTATGGCTACACCTTC.

This clone was counted a few times. This chain links TRBV5-1 with TRBJ2-7; tentative D call: TRBD1 (6 bases). The germline V and J ends were trimmed by 4 bases and 6 bases, with 11 bases remaining between them. Germline V gene lookup returns CDR1 SGHRS and CDR2 YFSETQ. The CDR3 is 12 amino acids. The CDR3 spells CASSLQGREQYF. The CDR3, as DNA: TGCGCCAGCAGCCTACAGGGCCGCGAGCAGTACTTC.

The chain uses TRBV5-1 and TRBJ2-7; 7 positions match TRBD1. V lost 1 base to trimming and J lost 5 bases; unmatched junction nucleotides: 9. The CDR3 totals 15 residues. Germline CDR1 SGHRS, CDR2 YFSETQ. In nucleotides, the CDR3 is TGCGCCAGCAGCTTGACCCCGGGACAGTCCCACGAGCAGTACTTC. This codes for CASSLTPGQSHEQYF.